Reported below is one TCR beta chain. The source of the sample is a study of cytomegalovirus exposure and HLA in healthy donors. Germline V gene data show CDR1 as SGHTA and CDR2 as FQGNSA. This CDR3 is 16 amino acids long. Trimming removed 5 bases from V and 5 bases from J, with 19 bases in between. The PCR employed 60 Vbeta primers together with 13 Jbeta primers. Sequenced by immunoSEQ multiplex PCR; TCRdb stores in-frame clones only, minus some. The repertoire holds under 65,000 clones, with around 80% as singletons. The source of this sequence is a man between 45 and 60 years old in good health and CMV-seronegative. The chain combines TRBV7-2 with TRBJ2-1; the D gene is possibly TRBD1 (6 bases). Sequencing input: PBMCs. CDR3 nucleotide sequence: TGTGCCAGCAGCCGGTGGTTGGGGGCAGGGGACAATGAGCAGTTCTTC. This codes for CASSRWLGAGDNEQFF.